The source of this T cell receptor (beta chain) is a study of blood T cell repertoires in COVID-19. The CDR3 is 15 residues long. V lost 6 bases to trimming and J lost 5 bases; unmatched junction nucleotides: 9. Germline CDR1 is SGHTA and CDR2 is FQGNSA. Repertoires were generated with immunoSEQ multiplex PCR, while TCRdb's copy carries only in-frame clones and drops some. The sample comprises roughly 430,000 clones, roughly 87% of which are singletons, and roughly 2% rests with the top ten. The sample was PBMCs or T cells enriched from blood (not recorded which). This clonotype was sampled from a woman between 40 and 50 years old with acute COVID-19. The chain recombines TRBV7-2 with TRBJ2-3; TRBD2 matches at 9 bases. CDR3 in amino acids: CASSYGRGGRDTQYF. The CDR3 bases are TGTGCCAGCAGTTATGGGCGGGGGGGCCGAGATACGCAGTATTTT.